This entry concerns a single T cell receptor beta chain. Using immunoSEQ multiplex PCR, the repertoire was profiled, and TCRdb retains in-frame clones only, with some absent. The sample carries hundreds of thousands of clones, just under 90% recorded once. The sample comes from a study of blood T cell repertoires in COVID-19. Overall study: COVID-19 samples collected from the United States, Italy and Spain covered acute and convalescent phases.

The CDR3 consists of 17 residues. CDR1 and CDR2 from the germline V gene are SGHKS and YYEKEE (reference sequence). The trim removed 5 bases at V and 10 bases at J, leaving 14 bases unmatched. The sample consisted of peripheral blood. The chain uses TRBV5-5 and TRBJ1-6; TRBD1 aligns across 11 bases. The source of this sequence is a man in his 60s who had recovered from COVID-19. The CDR3 nucleotides read TGTGCCAGCAGTCGCGGACAGGGGGCCCTAATCAACTCACCCCTCCACTTT. Amino acids: CASSRGQGALINSPLHF. Looking up the rest from reference TRBV5-5 and TRBJ1-6 gives the full variable domain: DAGVTQSPTHLIKTRGQQVTLRCSPISGHKSVSWYQQVLGQGPQFIFQYYEKEERGRGNFPDRFSARQFPNYSSELNVNALLLGDSALYLCASSRGQGALINSPLHFGNGTRLTVT.